The 10 T cell receptor beta chains presented below share a single source sample, sequenced in a study of OX40 agonist ivuxolimab in advanced cancers. Profiling relied on immunoSEQ multiplex PCR, and the TCRdb table lists in-frame clones only, not all of them. The table has tens of thousands of clones, roughly 90% seen once; the top ten hold 4.8%. The sample here was CD4+ or CD8+ T cells sorted from blood, taken in a trial of the OX40 agonist ivuxolimab. These receptors all come from an adult with an advanced solid tumor such as melanoma, head and neck, liver or kidney cancer.

V and J are TRBV11-2 and TRBJ1-1; TRBD1 matches 7 bases. V lost 5 bases to trimming and J lost 0 bases; unmatched junction nucleotides: 3. The germline V gene has CDR1 SGHAT and CDR2 FQNNGV. CDR3 size: 14 residues. The CDR3 sequence: CASSTGALNTEAFF. The CDR3 DNA is TGTGCCAGCAGCACAGGGGCGTTGAACACTGAAGCTTTCTTT.

Only a few counts were recorded for this clone. The gene calls are TRBV2 and TRBJ2-5; TRBD2 matches 13 bases. In germline, CDR1 is SNHLY, CDR2 FYNNEI. J lost 7 bases, V lost 6 bases, and 11 bases had no gene match. The CDR3 covers 16 residues. The CDR3 is CASRPKTSGRPGTQYF. CDR3 DNA: TGTGCCAGCAGGCCAAAGACTAGCGGGAGGCCCGGGACCCAGTACTTC.

The rearrangement uses TRBV5-6 and TRBJ2-1, with TRBD2 as a possible D gene (6 bases). This CDR3 is 11 amino acids long. The V gene's germline CDR1 is SGHDT and CDR2 YYEEEE. The germline V and J ends were trimmed by 4 bases and 12 bases, with 11 bases remaining between them. In nucleotides, the CDR3 is TGTGCCAGCAGCCGGGGGAGTACGCAGTTCTTC. Its translation is CASSRGSTQFF.

This chain joins TRBV9 and TRBJ2-1; a weak D match, TRBD1 (6 bases). Trimming shortened V by 4 bases and J by 4 bases, and 18 bases separated the two germline ends. The CDR3 contains 16 residues. The V gene's germline CDR1 is SGDLS and CDR2 YYNGEE. The CDR3 DNA sequence: TGTGCCAGCAGCTCCAGGGGTTTGCCAGGGTACAATGAGCAGTTCTTC. It translates to CASSSRGLPGYNEQFF.

The gene calls are TRBV9 and TRBJ1-1; D might be TRBD1 (5 bases). This CDR3 region has 15 residues. V was clipped by 0 bases and J by 3 bases, with 12 bases between them. The germline V gene encodes CDR1 SGDLS and CDR2 YYNGEE. The CDR3 DNA follows: TGTGCCAGCAGCGTAGGTGGGGGTGCGGACACTGAAGCTTTCTTT. Translation: CASSVGGGADTEAFF.

The chain joins TRBV14 to TRBJ2-5, with TRBD1 matching over 9 bases. This CDR3 contains 16 residues. The germline gives CDR1 SGHDN, CDR2 FVKESK. Trimming took 1 base from V and 5 from J; bases not matched to a gene: 8. The CDR3 DNA reads as TGTGCCAGCAGCCAAGTAATCCTGACAGGGGGGGAGACCCAGTACTTC. This translates into CASSQVILTGGETQYF.

The CDR3 loop is CASSPDRDIQYF. The CDR3 DNA is TGTGCCAGCTCACCCGACAGGGACATTCAGTACTTC. The chain combines TRBV18 with TRBJ2-4; 7 bases are a match to TRBD1. The length of the CDR3 is 12 residues. V lost 3 bases to trimming and J lost 8 bases; unmatched junction nucleotides: 1. CDR1 is KGHSH and CDR2 is LQKENI in the germline V gene.

The chain uses TRBV6-1 and TRBJ1-3; D gene ambiguous. V was cut by 0 bases and J by 4 bases, with 13 bases left in between. Germline V lookup: CDR1 MNHNS, CDR2 SASEGT. This CDR3 is built from 16 residues. The CDR3 loop is CASSEAQAVGGNTIYF. The CDR3 nucleotides read TGTGCCAGCAGTGAAGCGCAGGCCGTTGGAGGAAACACCATATATTTT.

This clone appeared a few times. The rearrangement joins TRBV6-1 to TRBJ1-1; 7 bases are shared with TRBD1. This CDR3 comprises 16 residues. J was trimmed by 1 base and V by 4 bases; bases with no gene match: 9. Germline V gene sequence: CDR1 MNHNS, CDR2 SASEGT. In DNA form, the CDR3 reads TGTGCCAGCAGTGGGGGGACAGCTATTTGGAACACTGAAGCTTTCTTT. Amino acids: CASSGGTAIWNTEAFF.

V usage is TRBV5-4 and J usage is TRBJ2-2; TRBD1 might be the D (5 bases). Trimming took off 2 bases at V and 1 base at J, with 9 bases between the two ends. CDR1 is SGHNT and CDR2 is YYREEE in the germline V gene (reference sequence). The CDR3 consists of 15 residues. DNA for the CDR3: TGTGCCAGCAGCTTTTCAGGGTGGAACACCGGGGAGCTGTTTTTT. Translating it yields CASSFSGWNTGELFF.